The TCR beta chain described here comes from a study of regulatory T cells in long-lasting Graves disease. Study as a whole: Treatment with antithyroid drugs for over 5 years, together with positive TSH receptor antibodies, meant persistent Graves' disease.

Between the trimmed V and J ends, which lost 1 base and 10 bases, there was a span of 13 bases. Germline values: CDR1 LGHDT, CDR2 YNNKEL (reference sequence). The CDR3 covers 13 residues. The time point denotes: persistent/refractory GD, antithyroid drugs over 5 years with positive TRAb. PBMCs provided the RNA from which the TCR library was made. It was American Thyroid Association guidelines that determined Graves' disease diagnosis. The patient group derived from an endocrinology department in Xi'an, China. To note about this clonotype: The CDR3 does not end in the conserved phenylalanine or tryptophan, so this is likely a read error.

Arm-PCR of CDR3 regions with iRepertoire HTBI primers generated TCR beta libraries. MiXCR, applied by TCRdb to the multiplex PCR reads, yields one record per CDR3 protein. The table lists 450,000 or so distinct CDR3 sequences, less than 25% of them singletons. The chain recombines TRBV3-1 with TRBJ1-2, with D maybe TRBD1 (5 bases). The material was peripheral blood mononuclear cells (PBMCs), obtained when the disease was refractory, from a patient treated with antithyroid drugs. This receptor was taken from a female donor with Graves disease. The CDR3 sequence is CASSQVGVVDYTL. Written as DNA, the CDR3 is TGTGCCAGCAGCCAAGTGGGGGTAGTTGACTACACCCTC.